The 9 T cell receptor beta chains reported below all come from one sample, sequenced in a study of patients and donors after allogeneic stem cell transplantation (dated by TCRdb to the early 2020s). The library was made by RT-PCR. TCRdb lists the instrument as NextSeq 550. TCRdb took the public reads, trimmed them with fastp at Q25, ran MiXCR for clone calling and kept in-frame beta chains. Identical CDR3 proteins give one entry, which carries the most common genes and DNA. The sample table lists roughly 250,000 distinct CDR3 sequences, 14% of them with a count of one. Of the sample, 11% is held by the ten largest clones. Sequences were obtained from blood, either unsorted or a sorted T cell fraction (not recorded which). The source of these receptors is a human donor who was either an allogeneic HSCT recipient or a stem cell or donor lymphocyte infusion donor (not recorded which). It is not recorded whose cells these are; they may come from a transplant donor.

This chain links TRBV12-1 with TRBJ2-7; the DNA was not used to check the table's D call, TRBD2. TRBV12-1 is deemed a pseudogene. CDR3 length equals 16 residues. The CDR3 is CASSLEGLADPYEQYF. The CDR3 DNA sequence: TGTGCCAGCAGCTTGGAGGGACTAGCGGACCCCTACGAGCAGTACTTC.

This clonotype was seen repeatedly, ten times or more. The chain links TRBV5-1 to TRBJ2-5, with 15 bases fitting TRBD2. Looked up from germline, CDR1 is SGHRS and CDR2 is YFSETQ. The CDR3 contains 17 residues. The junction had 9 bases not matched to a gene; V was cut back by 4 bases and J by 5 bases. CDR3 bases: TGCGCCAGCAGCCCCGGACTAGCGGGGGGGTTTTTGGAGACCCAGTACTTC. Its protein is CASSPGLAGGFLETQYF.

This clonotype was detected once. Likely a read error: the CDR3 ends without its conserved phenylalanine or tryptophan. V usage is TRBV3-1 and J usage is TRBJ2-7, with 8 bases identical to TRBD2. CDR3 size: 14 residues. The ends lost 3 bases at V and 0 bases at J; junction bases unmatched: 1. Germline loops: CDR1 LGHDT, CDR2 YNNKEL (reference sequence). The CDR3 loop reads CASSQLAGSYEQYL. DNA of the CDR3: TGTGCCAGCAGCCAGCTAGCGGGCTCCTACGAGCAGTACCTC.

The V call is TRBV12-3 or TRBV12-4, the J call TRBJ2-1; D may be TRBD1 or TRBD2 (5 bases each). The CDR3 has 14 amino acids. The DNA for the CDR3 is TGTGTCACCTGTCGGGGACCTCCCTACAATGAGCAGTTCTTC. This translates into CVTCRGPPYNEQFF.

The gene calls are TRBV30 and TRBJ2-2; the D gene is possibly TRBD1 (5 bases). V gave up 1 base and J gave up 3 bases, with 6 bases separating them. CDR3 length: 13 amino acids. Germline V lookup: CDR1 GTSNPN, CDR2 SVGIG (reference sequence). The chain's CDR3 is CAWSGQHTGELFF. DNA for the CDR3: TGTGCCTGGAGTGGACAGCACACCGGGGAGCTGTTTTTT.

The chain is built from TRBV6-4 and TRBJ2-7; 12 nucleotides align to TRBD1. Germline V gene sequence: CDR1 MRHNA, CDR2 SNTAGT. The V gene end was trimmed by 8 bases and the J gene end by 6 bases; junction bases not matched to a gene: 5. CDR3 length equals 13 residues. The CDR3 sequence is CASGGTGGSEQYF. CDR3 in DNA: TGTGCCAGCGGCGGGACAGGGGGCTCCGAGCAGTACTTC.

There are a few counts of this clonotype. The CDR3 DNA follows: TGTGCCAGCAGCGACTCAATACTAGGACAAGAGACCCAGTACTTC. Its translation: CASSDSILGQETQYF. The rearrangement uses TRBV7-2 and TRBJ2-5; D may be TRBD2 (5 bases). The CDR3 runs to 15 residues. Trimming left V 5 bases short and J 2 bases short, with 15 bases between. Germline assignment: CDR1 SGHTA and CDR2 FQGNSA.

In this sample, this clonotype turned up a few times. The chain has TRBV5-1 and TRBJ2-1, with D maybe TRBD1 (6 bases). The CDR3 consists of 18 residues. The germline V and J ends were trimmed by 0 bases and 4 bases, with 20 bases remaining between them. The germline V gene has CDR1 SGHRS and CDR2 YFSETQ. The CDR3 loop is CASSLGARQGLSYNEQFF. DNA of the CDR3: TGCGCCAGCAGCTTGGGGGCCCGGCAGGGGCTTAGTTACAATGAGCAGTTCTTC.

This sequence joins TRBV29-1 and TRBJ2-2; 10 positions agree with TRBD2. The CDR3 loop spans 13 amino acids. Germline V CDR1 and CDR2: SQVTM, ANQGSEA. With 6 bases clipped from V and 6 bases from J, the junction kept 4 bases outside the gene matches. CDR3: CSVSGTSAGELFF. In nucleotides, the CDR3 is TGCAGCGTCTCCGGGACTAGCGCCGGGGAGCTGTTTTTT.